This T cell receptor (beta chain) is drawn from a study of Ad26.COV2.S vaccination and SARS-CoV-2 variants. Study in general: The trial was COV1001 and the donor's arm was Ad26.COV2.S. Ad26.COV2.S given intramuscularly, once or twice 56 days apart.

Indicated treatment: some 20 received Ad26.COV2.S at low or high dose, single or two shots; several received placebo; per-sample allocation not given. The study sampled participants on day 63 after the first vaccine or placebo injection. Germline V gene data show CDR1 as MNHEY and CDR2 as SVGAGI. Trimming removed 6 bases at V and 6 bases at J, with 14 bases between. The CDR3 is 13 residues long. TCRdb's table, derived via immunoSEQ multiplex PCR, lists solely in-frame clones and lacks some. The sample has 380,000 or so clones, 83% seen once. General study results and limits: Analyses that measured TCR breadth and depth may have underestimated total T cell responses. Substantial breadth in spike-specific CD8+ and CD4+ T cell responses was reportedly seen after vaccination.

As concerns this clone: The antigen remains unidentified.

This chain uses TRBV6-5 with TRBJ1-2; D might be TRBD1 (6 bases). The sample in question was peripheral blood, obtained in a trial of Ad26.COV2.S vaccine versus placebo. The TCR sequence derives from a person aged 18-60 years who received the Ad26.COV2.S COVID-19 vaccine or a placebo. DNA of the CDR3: TGTGCCAGCAGGGGGGCTTCAGGGAATGGCTACACCTTC. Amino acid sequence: CASRGASGNGYTF.